Following are 25 T cell receptor beta chains from one sample sequenced in a study of shared clonotypes between healthy human individuals. This table comes from immunoSEQ multiplex PCR, and its TCRdb copy is limited to in-frame clones, with some not included. The table lists over 95,000 clones, 55% to 70% of them singletons, with roughly 24% in the top ten. The specimen was memory CD8+ T cells sorted from blood. Described subset: CD45RO+ cells pooled with CCR7-negative TemRA cells. All receptors derive from a woman aged 30 to 39 in good health.

This rearrangement joins TRBV5-8 to TRBJ2-3, with a possible D match to TRBD2 (5 bases). This CDR3 has 15 residues. V shed 4 bases and J shed 5 bases, with 17 bases lying between them. The germline V gene has CDR1 SGHTS and CDR2 YDEGEE. CDR3 sequence: CASSGRKGSGDTQYF. In DNA form, the CDR3 reads TGTGCCAGCAGCGGGAGAAAGGGCTCTGGAGATACGCAGTATTTT.

J is TRBJ2-3 and V is TRBV4-1; 7 bases line up with TRBD2. V trimming: 0 bases; J trimming: 7 bases; junction bases outside the gene matches: 13. The CDR3 is made up of 17 amino acids. In germline, CDR1 is MGHRA, CDR2 YSYEKL. The CDR3 loop is CASSQDGGSGRANTQYF. CDR3 in DNA: TGCGCCAGCAGCCAAGATGGCGGTAGCGGGCGGGCAAATACGCAGTATTTT.

V and J are TRBV11-2 and TRBJ2-7, with 9 bases identical to TRBD2. The V and J ends lost 0 bases and 2 bases, in that order; junction bases with no gene match: 5. The CDR3 is 16 residues long. From germline, CDR1 is SGHAT and CDR2 FQNNGV. In DNA, the CDR3 is TGTGCCAGCAGCTTAGAGTGGCTAGCGGGAACCTACGAGCAGTACTTC. Its translation: CASSLEWLAGTYEQYF.

This chain links TRBV6-5 with TRBJ2-6; D unresolved. CDR1 and CDR2 (germline): MNHEY, SVGAGI. The V and J ends lost 5 bases and 4 bases respectively, with 12 bases between them. The CDR3 contains 15 residues. CDR3 in amino acids: CASSPRMEGANVLTF. As DNA, the CDR3 is TGTGCCAGCAGTCCACGAATGGAGGGGGCCAACGTCCTGACTTTC.

The chain combines TRBV28 with TRBJ2-7, with D possibly called TRBD1 or TRBD2 (6 bases each). This CDR3 comprises 22 residues. In germline, CDR1 is MDHEN, CDR2 SYDVKM. Trimming pared 4 bases from V and 1 base from J, leaving 35 bases between. The CDR3 DNA sequence: TGTGCCAGCAGTTCCAGCTTCTACAGGGTTGGGAGCGGGTTTGCCTTATCCTACGAGCAGTACTTC. Protein sequence: CASSSSFYRVGSGFALSYEQYF.

The sample holds one count of this clone. V and J are TRBV28 and TRBJ1-2; D is perhaps TRBD1 (5 bases). The V end was cut by 5 bases, the J end by 3 bases, with 19 bases between. CDR3 length equals 16 residues. Germline V gene data show CDR1 as MDHEN and CDR2 as SYDVKM. The CDR3 bases are TGTGCCAGCAGTCCACCACCCCCGACAGAATACTATGGCTACACCTTC. This gives the protein CASSPPPPTEYYGYTF.

This clone has a handful of counts. This chain connects TRBV6-6 to TRBJ1-1; 8 bases match TRBD1. The V gene end was trimmed by 5 bases and the J gene end by 4 bases; junction bases not matched to a gene: 6. The CDR3 runs 14 residues. CDR1 is MNHNY and CDR2 is SVGAGI in the germline V gene (reference sequence). The CDR3 DNA sequence: TGTGCCAGCAGTCCAAACAGGGGGGCCACTGAAGCTTTCTTT. This encodes CASSPNRGATEAFF.

The chain is built from TRBV10-3 and TRBJ2-7; 7 bases map to TRBD1. The CDR3 runs to 15 residues. Germline-derived CDR1 and CDR2 are ENHRY and SYGVKD. Unmatched junction bases numbered 3, after V lost 0 bases and J lost 1 base. The CDR3 nucleotides read TGTGCCATCAGTGAGTCTGGGACAGAATCCTACGAGCAGTACTTC. Its translation: CAISESGTESYEQYF.

This sequence joins TRBV18 and TRBJ2-7; D is perhaps TRBD2 (5 bases). The CDR3 has 13 amino acids. Trimming removed 2 bases at V and 2 bases at J, with 7 bases between. CDR1 and CDR2 (germline): KGHSH, LQKENI. The CDR3 loop is CASSPDGTYEQYF. The CDR3 DNA is TGTGCCAGCTCACCAGACGGGACCTACGAGCAGTACTTC.

Ten or more counts support this clone. The chain combines TRBV6-4 with TRBJ2-3; tentatively, D is TRBD1 or TRBD2 (6 bases each). Germline assignment: CDR1 MRHNA and CDR2 SNTAGT. V gave up 5 bases and J gave up 5 bases, with 20 bases separating them. CDR3 length equals 16 residues. CDR3 DNA sequence: TGTGCCAGCAGTCCGTCTGGAGGGGGAAGCTTAGATACGCAGTATTTT. Its translation is CASSPSGGGSLDTQYF.

V gene TRBV11-2 combines with J gene TRBJ2-7; D uncertain. V lost 1 base and J lost 4, with 17 bases in between. The length of the CDR3 is 16 residues. The germline V gene encodes CDR1 SGHAT and CDR2 FQNNGV. The CDR3: CASSLVRWGSIYEQYF. The DNA for the CDR3 is TGTGCCAGCAGCTTAGTTCGCTGGGGATCCATTTACGAGCAGTACTTC.

This chain links TRBV6-1 with TRBJ2-2; 7 bases map to TRBD2. This CDR3 spans 15 amino acids. In germline, CDR1 is MNHNS, CDR2 SASEGT. V trimming: 6 bases; J trimming: 7 bases; junction bases outside the gene matches: 11. CDR3 in DNA: TGTGCCAGCAGCACCTCAGAGGCTAGCGGCGGGGAGCTGTTTTTT. It encodes CASSTSEASGGELFF.

This clone was seen a single time. The V call is TRBV21-1, the J call TRBJ2-7; the D call TRBD1 from the table was never checked on the DNA. TRBV21-1 corresponds to a pseudogene. This CDR3 has 18 residues. Here the CDR3 DNA reads TGTGCCAGCAGCAAAGTTTTGGGCAGGGGGCCTTTCGGGGACGAGCAGTACTTC. The encoded protein is CASSKVLGRGPFGDEQYF.

This rearrangement joins TRBV15 to TRBJ1-4, with 7 bases that match TRBD1. V gave up 2 bases and J gave up 5 bases; unmatched junction bases: 2. The CDR3 covers 14 residues. CDR1 LNHNV and CDR2 YYDKDF come from the germline V gene (reference sequence). CDR3 DNA: TGTGCCACCAGCAGAAGACAGGGAAATGAAAAACTGTTTTTT. This encodes CATSRRQGNEKLFF.

This clone showed up many times. This chain uses TRBV7-9 with TRBJ2-1, with 9 bases matching TRBD2. The V gene's germline CDR1 is SEHNR and CDR2 FQNEAQ (reference sequence). The CDR3 runs to 19 residues. V gave up 1 base and J gave up 6 bases; unmatched junction bases: 16. The CDR3 sequence: CASSLDRLAVGTGGNEQFF. The CDR3 DNA is TGTGCCAGCAGCTTAGATCGACTAGCGGTAGGAACTGGGGGCAATGAGCAGTTCTTC. The whole variable domain, filled in from reference TRBV7-9 and TRBJ2-1, reads DTGVSQNPRHKITKRGQNVTFRCDPISEHNRLYWYRQTLGQGPEFLTYFQNEAQLEKSRLLSDRFSAERPKGSFSTLEIQRTEQGDSAMYLCASSLDRLAVGTGGNEQFFGPGTRLTVL.

This sequence joins TRBV30 and TRBJ2-7; no clear D. Trimming stripped 4 bases from V and 3 bases from J, with 13 bases between. Looked up from germline, CDR1 is GTSNPN and CDR2 is SVGIG (reference sequence). CDR3 length: 13 amino acids. The CDR3 DNA sequence: TGTGCCTGGACTCCGAGCCGAATCTACGAGCAGTACTTC. Its protein is CAWTPSRIYEQYF.

The chain employs TRBV29-1 and TRBJ1-2, with a possible D match to TRBD1 (5 bases). Trimming removed 4 bases from V and 0 bases from J, with 24 bases in between. Germline V CDR1 and CDR2: SQVTM, ANQGSEA. The CDR3 runs to 18 residues. The CDR3 DNA is TGCAGCGTTGTCCCGTGGGCGGACACCCCATACTCTAACTATGGCTACACCTTC. Protein: CSVVPWADTPYSNYGYTF.

The rearrangement links TRBV4-1 to TRBJ1-5; no reliable D call. Germline V lookup: CDR1 MGHRA, CDR2 YSYEKL. V was pared by 2 bases and J by 8 bases, with 10 bases between. The CDR3 contains 13 residues. The CDR3 DNA sequence: TGCGCCAGCAGCCAACTGACTAGGGAGCCCCAGCATTTT. Translation gives CASSQLTREPQHF.

CDR3 bases: TGTGCCAGCAGTTTCCGGGACAGGGGATATACCTATGGCTACACCTTC. Protein: CASSFRDRGYTYGYTF. This chain uses TRBV6-5 with TRBJ1-2, with TRBD1 matching over 10 bases. Looked up from germline, CDR1 is MNHEY and CDR2 is SVGAGI. Unmatched junction bases numbered 9, after V lost 4 bases and J lost 4 bases. There are 16 residues in the CDR3.

This clone has only one observation. V and J are TRBV7-8 and TRBJ2-7; the D gene is possibly TRBD2 (6 bases). In germline, CDR1 is SGHVS, CDR2 FQNEAQ. Trimming stripped 0 bases from V and 5 bases from J, with 8 bases between. This CDR3 region has 13 residues. In DNA, the CDR3 is TGTGCCAGCAGCTTAGCTCGGGGGAACGAGCAGTACTTC. Translated, it gives CASSLARGNEQYF.

V gene TRBV4-1 combines with J gene TRBJ2-1, with TRBD2 matching 8 bases. The CDR3 spans 16 residues. The trim removed 2 bases at V and 7 bases at J, leaving 10 bases unmatched. Germline CDR1 reads MGHRA; CDR2 reads YSYEKL. The CDR3 loop reads CASSQPGLVVGNEQFF. Here the CDR3 DNA reads TGCGCCAGCAGCCAACCGGGACTAGTGGTAGGAAATGAGCAGTTCTTC.

The CDR3 reads CASSSQGLPDTQYF. CDR3 DNA: TGTGCCAGCAGTTCACAGGGATTGCCAGATACGCAGTATTTT. V and J are TRBV28 and TRBJ2-3; D is possibly TRBD1 (6 bases). V was cut by 4 bases and J by 4 bases, with 12 bases left in between. The CDR3 is 14 amino acids. Germline V gives CDR1 MDHEN, CDR2 SYDVKM.

This clone was counted at least ten times. This chain joins TRBV28 and TRBJ2-7; 7 positions match TRBD2. CDR1 MDHEN and CDR2 SYDVKM come from the germline V gene. The CDR3 totals 16 residues. The J segment lost 6 bases and the V segment lost 6 bases, leaving 17 bases of the junction unmatched. CDR3 in DNA: TGTGCCAGCAGCTTACTTGCGGGAGTAGGGGTGGGCGAGCAGTACTTC. Protein product: CASSLLAGVGVGEQYF.

This clone was detected only a few times. The chain couples TRBV7-9 to TRBJ2-7; D unresolved. Trimming took off 5 bases at V and 1 base at J, with 9 bases between the two ends. This CDR3 is 13 amino acids long. Germline CDR1 and CDR2: SEHNR and FQNEAQ (reference sequence). CDR3 sequence reads: CASSPHDSYEQYF. The CDR3 DNA reads as TGTGCCAGCAGCCCACACGATTCCTACGAGCAGTACTTC.

The V gene is TRBV6-1, the J gene TRBJ1-4, with 8 bases identical to TRBD1. V trimming: 0 bases; J trimming: 8 bases; junction bases outside the gene matches: 5. The CDR3 is made up of 15 amino acids. The V gene's germline CDR1 is MNHNS and CDR2 SASEGT. CDR3 in DNA: TGTGCCAGCAGTGAAGCGCCCGGACAGGGAGAAAAACTGTTTTTT. It translates to CASSEAPGQGEKLFF.